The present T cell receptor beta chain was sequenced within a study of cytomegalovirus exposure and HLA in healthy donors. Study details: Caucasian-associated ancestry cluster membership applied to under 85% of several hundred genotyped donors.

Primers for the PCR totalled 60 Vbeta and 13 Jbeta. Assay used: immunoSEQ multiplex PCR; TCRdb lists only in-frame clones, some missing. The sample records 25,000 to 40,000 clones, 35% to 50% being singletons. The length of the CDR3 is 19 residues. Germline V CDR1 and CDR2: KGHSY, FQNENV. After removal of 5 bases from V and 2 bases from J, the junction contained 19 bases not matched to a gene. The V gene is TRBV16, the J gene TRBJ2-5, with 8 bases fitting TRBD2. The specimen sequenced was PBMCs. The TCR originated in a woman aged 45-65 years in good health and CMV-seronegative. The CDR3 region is CASSYNLGRGGQRQETQYF. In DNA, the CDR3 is TGTGCCAGCAGCTACAATCTCGGACGGGGGGGGCAAAGACAAGAGACCCAGTACTTC.